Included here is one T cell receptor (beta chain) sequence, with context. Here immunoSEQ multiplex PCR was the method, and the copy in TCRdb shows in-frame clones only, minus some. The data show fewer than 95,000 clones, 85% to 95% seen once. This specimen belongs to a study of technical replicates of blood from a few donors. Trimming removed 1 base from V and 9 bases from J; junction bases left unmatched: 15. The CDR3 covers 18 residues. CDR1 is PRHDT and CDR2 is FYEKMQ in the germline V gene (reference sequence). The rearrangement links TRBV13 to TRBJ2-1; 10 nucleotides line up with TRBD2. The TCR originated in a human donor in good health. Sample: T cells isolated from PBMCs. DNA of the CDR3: TGTGCCAGCAGCTTAGTGGTGAGTCGGACTAGCGGACCGGCTGAGCAGTTCTTC. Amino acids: CASSLVVSRTSGPAEQFF.